Below, 21 T cell receptor beta chains from the same sample are listed, as sequenced in a study of cytomegalovirus exposure and HLA in healthy donors. Amplification used 60 Vbeta primers and 13 Jbeta primers. Generated by immunoSEQ multiplex PCR, the TCRdb table keeps only in-frame clones and is missing some. The profile shows 130,000 or so clones, around 83% of them singletons. Sequencing used PBMCs. The receptors were gathered from a woman aged 25-40 years in good health and CMV-seropositive.

The rearrangement joins TRBV7-3 to TRBJ2-3, with 8 nucleotides matching TRBD2. This CDR3 is 17 amino acids long. V lost 5 bases and J lost 0; bases outside the gene matches: 10. The V gene's germline CDR1 is SGHTA and CDR2 FQGTGA. Here the CDR3 reads CASSTKGGLGSTDTQYF. The CDR3 DNA sequence: TGTGCCAGCAGCACCAAGGGGGGACTAGGCAGCACAGATACGCAGTATTTT.

V usage is TRBV19 and J usage is TRBJ1-5; 8 bases match TRBD1. The V and J ends lost 5 bases and 4 bases, in that order; junction bases with no gene match: 10. Germline CDR1 LNHDA, CDR2 SQIVND (reference sequence). The CDR3 totals 16 residues. This CDR3 reads CASSEQGGTGNQPQHF. The CDR3 DNA sequence: TGTGCCAGTAGTGAACAGGGGGGTACGGGAAATCAGCCCCAGCATTTT.

The J gene is TRBJ2-1, the V gene TRBV10-3; 7 bases map to TRBD2. Germline V CDR1 and CDR2: ENHRY, SYGVKD. The V segment lost 2 bases and the J segment 8 bases; nucleotides outside the gene matches: 0. CDR3 length equals 12 residues. The CDR3 region is CAISEGLDEQFF. The DNA for the CDR3 is TGTGCCATCAGTGAGGGACTAGATGAGCAGTTCTTC.

The chain combines TRBV25-1 with TRBJ1-2, with D uncertain. This CDR3 contains 11 residues. V was clipped by 6 bases and J by 6 bases, with 8 bases between them. Germline V CDR1 and CDR2: MGHDK, SYGVNS. The CDR3 loop is CASRTGDGYTF. In nucleotides, the CDR3 is TGTGCCAGCAGGACCGGGGATGGCTACACCTTC.

The chain combines TRBV30 with TRBJ1-1, with D hard to call. The CDR3 covers 12 residues. V gave up 4 bases and J gave up 5 bases, with 11 bases separating them. The germline CDR1 and CDR2 sequences are GTSNPN and SVGIG (reference sequence). CDR3 DNA sequence: TGTGCCTGGACCCGGAGTGGGACTGAAGCTTTCTTT. It is translated as CAWTRSGTEAFF.

This rearrangement joins TRBV19 to TRBJ1-2, with 9 nucleotides matching TRBD1. Germline-derived CDR1 and CDR2 are LNHDA and SQIVND (reference sequence). Germline trimming cut 10 bases from V and 8 bases from J; bases unmatched to any gene: 14. This CDR3 contains 14 residues. CDR3 nucleotides: TGTGCCACCCTACCGGGACAGGGAATGGTCGGCTACACCTTC. The encoded protein is CATLPGQGMVGYTF.

This clone was counted a single time. The rearrangement links TRBV4-2 to TRBJ1-3; possibly TRBD1 for D (5 bases). Trimming pared 4 bases from V and 0 bases from J, leaving 19 bases between. The CDR3 is 18 amino acids. The germline V gene encodes CDR1 LGHNA and CDR2 YNFKEQ. In DNA form, the CDR3 reads TGTGCCAGCAGCCTCCCCGGGGGGGAAGACATCTCTGGAAACACCATATATTTT. This encodes CASSLPGGEDISGNTIYF.

The table lists this clone with a count of one. The chain uses TRBV18 and TRBJ2-3; D uncertain. The V gene lost 3 bases and the J gene lost 4 bases, with 11 bases spanning the gap. The germline gives CDR1 KGHSH, CDR2 LQKENI. This CDR3 is 14 amino acids long. CDR3 amino acids: CASSPSAEPDTQYF. In DNA form, the CDR3 reads TGTGCCAGCTCACCCTCTGCAGAACCAGATACGCAGTATTTT.

The V gene is TRBV5-1, the J gene TRBJ1-5; weak D call: TRBD1 (6 bases). Between the trimmed V and J ends, which lost 0 bases and 7 bases, there was a span of 17 bases. The CDR3 contains 16 residues. Germline V lookup: CDR1 SGHRS, CDR2 YFSETQ. This chain's CDR3 is CASSLDGQGYGQPQHF. The CDR3 region has the DNA TGCGCCAGCAGCTTGGATGGGCAGGGGTATGGGCAGCCCCAGCATTTT.

This clone was counted once. This rearrangement joins TRBV6-1 to TRBJ2-3, with D unclear. The CDR3 length is 13 residues. Germline V gives CDR1 MNHNS, CDR2 SASEGT. V lost 1 base and J lost 6, with 8 bases in between. This chain's CDR3 is CASSEVQLDTQYF. CDR3 nucleotide sequence: TGTGCCAGCAGTGAAGTGCAGTTGGATACGCAGTATTTT.

The chain couples TRBV19 to TRBJ2-7; 11 bases are shared with TRBD2. CDR3 length: 15 amino acids. Germline V gene data show CDR1 as LNHDA and CDR2 as SQIVND (reference sequence). J gave up 1 base and V 6 bases, and 5 bases lay outside the gene matches. This chain's CDR3 is CASRKLAGASYEQYF. The CDR3 nucleotides read TGTGCCAGTAGAAAACTAGCGGGGGCTTCCTACGAGCAGTACTTC.

This clone was observed once. The chain couples TRBV2 to TRBJ2-5; D uncertain. TRBJ2-7 explains the end of the DNA better; the J call may be wrong. CDR3 length equals 12 residues. Germline V gives CDR1 SNHLY, CDR2 FYNNEI. The CDR3 region is CASSPGINEQYF. In DNA, the CDR3 is TGTGCCAGCAGCCCAGGAATCAACGAGCAGTACTTC.

V and J are TRBV5-1 and TRBJ1-1, with D hard to call. Germline CDR1 is SGHRS and CDR2 is YFSETQ. This CDR3 comprises 15 residues. V lost 0 bases and J 0 bases, leaving 9 bases between the germline ends. CDR3 DNA sequence: TGCGCCAGCAGCTTGGCTGCTAGAATGAACACTGAAGCTTTCTTT. Amino acid sequence: CASSLAARMNTEAFF.

The rearrangement uses TRBV2 and TRBJ2-5, with 8 bases lining up with TRBD2. J was trimmed by 4 bases and V by 0 bases; bases with no gene match: 1. Germline assignment: CDR1 SNHLY and CDR2 FYNNEI. CDR3 length equals 14 residues. The CDR3 here is CASSEASGRETQYF. The CDR3 nucleotides are TGTGCCAGCAGTGAAGCCAGCGGGAGAGAGACCCAGTACTTC.

V is TRBV5-4 and J is TRBJ2-2; tentative D call: TRBD2 (5 bases). CDR3 length: 16 amino acids. V lost 3 bases, J lost 4 bases, and 16 bases lay in between. Germline V gene sequence: CDR1 SGHNT, CDR2 YYREEE (reference sequence). CDR3 DNA: TGTGCCAGCAGCTCCGGTGGAGGCGTTAGCACCGGGGAGCTGTTTTTT. Its protein is CASSSGGGVSTGELFF.

The J gene is TRBJ2-1, the V gene TRBV15; TRBD2 aligns across 8 bases. J was trimmed by 7 bases and V by 3 bases; bases with no gene match: 14. CDR3 length equals 17 residues. CDR1 is LNHNV and CDR2 is YYDKDF in the germline V gene (reference sequence). CDR3 in amino acids: CATSSERSGSRGNEQFF. CDR3 sequence (DNA): TGTGCCACCAGCAGTGAACGAAGCGGGAGTAGGGGTAATGAGCAGTTCTTC.

The gene calls are TRBV29-1 and TRBJ1-2; 8 bases fit TRBD1. This CDR3 region has 11 residues. Germline trimming cut 6 bases from V and 8 bases from J; bases unmatched to any gene: 5. Germline-derived CDR1 and CDR2 are SQVTM and ANQGSEA. CDR3 residues: CSVAYRGGYTF. The CDR3, as DNA: TGCAGCGTCGCATACAGGGGGGGCTACACCTTC.

This chain links TRBV28 with TRBJ1-4; D unclear. The CDR3 contains 13 residues. V was shortened by 2 bases and J by 7 bases, with 8 bases between the two germline ends. Germline V gives CDR1 MDHEN, CDR2 SYDVKM. Here the CDR3 reads CASSLRQVEKLFF. The CDR3 DNA is TGTGCCAGCAGTTTAAGGCAGGTTGAAAAACTGTTTTTT. Combining the CDR3 with reference TRBV28 and TRBJ1-4 gives the whole variable domain DVKVTQSSRYLVKRTGEKVFLECVQDMDHENMFWYRQDPGLGLRLIYFSYDVKMKEKGDIPEGYSVSREKKERFSLILESASTNQTSMYLCASSLRQVEKLFFGSGTQLSVL.

CDR3 amino acids: CASRQQDSYEQYF. The CDR3 bases are TGTGCCAGCAGGCAACAAGATTCCTACGAGCAGTACTTC. This chain connects TRBV27 to TRBJ2-7, with no clear D. Germline V gene lookup returns CDR1 MNHEY and CDR2 SMNVEV (reference sequence). The V end was cut by 6 bases, the J end by 1 base, with 10 bases between. The length of the CDR3 is 13 residues.

The V gene is TRBV29-1, the J gene TRBJ2-7, with D possibly TRBD1 on 6 matching bases. This CDR3 region has 13 residues. Trimming took off 3 bases at V and 3 bases at J, with 12 bases between the two ends. The germline V gene encodes CDR1 SQVTM and CDR2 ANQGSEA. Written as DNA, the CDR3 is TGCAGCGTTGAGCAGGGGCCCATCTACGAGCAGTACTTC. Its translation is CSVEQGPIYEQYF.

The chain has TRBV30 and TRBJ1-5; TRBD1 is a possible D gene (6 bases). The ends were cut back, 3 bases at V and 1 base at J, with 13 bases in the middle. Germline assignment: CDR1 GTSNPN and CDR2 SVGIG (reference sequence). The CDR3 has 15 amino acids. The CDR3 here is CAWSALGASNQPQHF. CDR3 bases: TGTGCCTGGAGCGCATTGGGGGCGAGCAATCAGCCCCAGCATTTT.